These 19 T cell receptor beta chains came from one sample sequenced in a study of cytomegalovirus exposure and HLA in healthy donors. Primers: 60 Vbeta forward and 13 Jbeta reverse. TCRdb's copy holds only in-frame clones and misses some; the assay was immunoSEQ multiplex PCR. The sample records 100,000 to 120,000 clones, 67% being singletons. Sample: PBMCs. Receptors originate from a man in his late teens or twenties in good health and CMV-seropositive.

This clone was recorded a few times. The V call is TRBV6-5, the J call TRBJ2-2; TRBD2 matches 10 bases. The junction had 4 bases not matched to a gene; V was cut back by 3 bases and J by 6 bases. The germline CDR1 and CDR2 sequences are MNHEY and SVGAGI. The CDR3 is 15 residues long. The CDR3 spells CASSYPAGGPGELFF. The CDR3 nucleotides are TGTGCCAGCAGTTATCCAGCGGGGGGGCCCGGGGAGCTGTTTTTT.

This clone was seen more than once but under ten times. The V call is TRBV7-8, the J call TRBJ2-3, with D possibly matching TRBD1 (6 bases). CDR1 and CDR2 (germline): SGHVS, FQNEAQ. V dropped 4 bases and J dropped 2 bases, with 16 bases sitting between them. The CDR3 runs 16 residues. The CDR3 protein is CASSYKTGDATDTQYF. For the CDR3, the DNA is TGTGCCAGCAGCTACAAGACAGGAGACGCCACAGATACGCAGTATTTT.

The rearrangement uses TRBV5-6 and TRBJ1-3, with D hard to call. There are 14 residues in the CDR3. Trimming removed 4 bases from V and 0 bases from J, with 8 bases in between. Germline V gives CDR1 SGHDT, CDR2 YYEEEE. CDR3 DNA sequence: TGTGCCAGCAGCATTGAGAGCTCTGGAAACACCATATATTTT. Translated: CASSIESSGNTIYF.

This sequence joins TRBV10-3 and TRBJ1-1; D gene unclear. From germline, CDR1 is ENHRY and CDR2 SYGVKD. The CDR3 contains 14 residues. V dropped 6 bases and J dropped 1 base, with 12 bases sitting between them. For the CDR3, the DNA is TGTGCCATCAGGGAAGGCAGGTCGAACACTGAAGCTTTCTTT. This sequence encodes CAIREGRSNTEAFF.

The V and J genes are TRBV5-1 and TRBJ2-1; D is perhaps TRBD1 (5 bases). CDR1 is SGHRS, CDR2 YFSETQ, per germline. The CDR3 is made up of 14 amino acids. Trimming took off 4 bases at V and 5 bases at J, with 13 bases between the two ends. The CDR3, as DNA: TGCGCCAGCAGCACCGACAGTGACCACAATGAGCAGTTCTTC. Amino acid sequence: CASSTDSDHNEQFF.

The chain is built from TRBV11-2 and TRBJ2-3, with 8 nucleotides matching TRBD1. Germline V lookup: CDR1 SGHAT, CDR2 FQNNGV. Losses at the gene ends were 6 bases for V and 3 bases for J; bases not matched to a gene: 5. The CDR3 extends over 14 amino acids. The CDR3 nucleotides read TGTGCCAGCAGTTACGACAGGGGAACAGATACGCAGTATTTT. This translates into CASSYDRGTDTQYF.

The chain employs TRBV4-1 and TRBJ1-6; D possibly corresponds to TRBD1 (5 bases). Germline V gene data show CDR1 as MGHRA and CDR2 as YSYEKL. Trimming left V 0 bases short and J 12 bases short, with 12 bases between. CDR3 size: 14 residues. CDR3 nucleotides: TGCGCCAGCAGCCAAGATTTAGGGGTGGGACCCCTCCACTTT. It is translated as CASSQDLGVGPLHF.

The CDR3 nucleotides read TGTGCCAGCAGCTTGGTCGGGGATTCACCCCTCCACTTT. Translation gives CASSLVGDSPLHF. This sequence joins TRBV5-5 and TRBJ1-6; D call uncertain. The CDR3 consists of 13 residues. Germline V lookup: CDR1 SGHKS, CDR2 YYEKEE (reference sequence). The V end lost 0 bases, the J end lost 8 bases, and 6 bases lay between the germline ends.

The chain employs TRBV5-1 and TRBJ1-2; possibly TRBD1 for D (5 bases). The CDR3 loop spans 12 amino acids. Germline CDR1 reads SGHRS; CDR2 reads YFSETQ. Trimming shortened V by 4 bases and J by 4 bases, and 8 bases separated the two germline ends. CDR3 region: CASSVDSYGYTF. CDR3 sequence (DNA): TGCGCCAGCAGCGTCGACAGCTATGGCTACACCTTC.

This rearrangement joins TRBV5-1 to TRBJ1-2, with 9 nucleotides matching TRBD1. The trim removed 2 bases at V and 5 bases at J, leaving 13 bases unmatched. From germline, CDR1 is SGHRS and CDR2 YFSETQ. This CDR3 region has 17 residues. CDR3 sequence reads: CASSFTRTGEAGYGYTF. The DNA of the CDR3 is TGCGCCAGCAGCTTTACTCGGACAGGGGAGGCGGGGTATGGCTACACCTTC.

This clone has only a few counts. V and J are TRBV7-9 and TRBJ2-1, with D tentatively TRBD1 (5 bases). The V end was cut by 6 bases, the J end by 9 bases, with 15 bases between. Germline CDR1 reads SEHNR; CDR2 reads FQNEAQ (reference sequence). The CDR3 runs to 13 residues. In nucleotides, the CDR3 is TGTGCCAGCAGACAGGAATTTGATGGTGAGCAGTTCTTC. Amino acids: CASRQEFDGEQFF.

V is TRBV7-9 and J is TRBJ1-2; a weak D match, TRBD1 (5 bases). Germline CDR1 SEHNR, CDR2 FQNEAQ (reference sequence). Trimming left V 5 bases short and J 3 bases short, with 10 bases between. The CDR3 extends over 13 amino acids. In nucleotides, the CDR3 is TGTGCCAGCAGCCCGACGGGGGACTATGGCTACACCTTC. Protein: CASSPTGDYGYTF.

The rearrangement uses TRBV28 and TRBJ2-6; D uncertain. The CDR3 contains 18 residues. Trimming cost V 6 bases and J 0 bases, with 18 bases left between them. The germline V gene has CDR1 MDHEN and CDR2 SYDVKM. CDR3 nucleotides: TGTGCCAGCAGCACCCCCCAGGCCAGCCCCTCTGGGGCCAACGTCCTGACTTTC. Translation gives CASSTPQASPSGANVLTF.

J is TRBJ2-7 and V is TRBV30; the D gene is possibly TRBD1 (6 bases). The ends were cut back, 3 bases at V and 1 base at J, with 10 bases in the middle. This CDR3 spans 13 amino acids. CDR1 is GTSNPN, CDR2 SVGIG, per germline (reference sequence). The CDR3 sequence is CAWRRDKSYEQYF. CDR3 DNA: TGTGCCTGGAGGAGGGACAAATCCTACGAGCAGTACTTC.

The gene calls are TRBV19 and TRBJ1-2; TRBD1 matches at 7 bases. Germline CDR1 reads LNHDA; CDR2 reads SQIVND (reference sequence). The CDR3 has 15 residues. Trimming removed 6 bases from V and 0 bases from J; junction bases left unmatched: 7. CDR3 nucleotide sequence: TGTGCCAGTAGACAGGGGACGAGATCTAACTATGGCTACACCTTC. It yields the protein CASRQGTRSNYGYTF.

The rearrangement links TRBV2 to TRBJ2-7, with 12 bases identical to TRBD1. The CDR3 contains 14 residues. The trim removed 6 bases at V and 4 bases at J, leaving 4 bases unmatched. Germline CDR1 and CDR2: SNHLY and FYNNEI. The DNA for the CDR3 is TGTGCCAGCAGAAGGGACAGGGGGCAGTACGAGCAGTACTTC. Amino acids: CASRRDRGQYEQYF.

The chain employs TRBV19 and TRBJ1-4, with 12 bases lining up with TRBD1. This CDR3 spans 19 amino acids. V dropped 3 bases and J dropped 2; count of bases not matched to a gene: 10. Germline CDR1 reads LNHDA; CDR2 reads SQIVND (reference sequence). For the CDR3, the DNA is TGTGCCAGTAGTATCTCGGGACAGGGGGCTTTCGGGACTAATGAAAAACTGTTTTTT. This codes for CASSISGQGAFGTNEKLFF.

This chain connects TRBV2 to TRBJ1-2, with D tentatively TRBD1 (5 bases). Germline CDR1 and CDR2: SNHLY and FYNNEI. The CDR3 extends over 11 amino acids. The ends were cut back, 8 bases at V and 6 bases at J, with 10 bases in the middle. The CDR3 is CASWGRDGYTF. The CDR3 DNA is TGTGCCAGCTGGGGGAGGGATGGCTACACCTTC.

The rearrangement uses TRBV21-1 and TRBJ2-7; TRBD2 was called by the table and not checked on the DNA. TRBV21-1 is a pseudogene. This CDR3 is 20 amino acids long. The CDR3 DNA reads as TGTGCCAGCAGCAAAGCGGCCGGCCAATCCGACGGGGTGGAGTCGTACGAGCAGTACGTC. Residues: CASSKAAGQSDGVESYEQYV.